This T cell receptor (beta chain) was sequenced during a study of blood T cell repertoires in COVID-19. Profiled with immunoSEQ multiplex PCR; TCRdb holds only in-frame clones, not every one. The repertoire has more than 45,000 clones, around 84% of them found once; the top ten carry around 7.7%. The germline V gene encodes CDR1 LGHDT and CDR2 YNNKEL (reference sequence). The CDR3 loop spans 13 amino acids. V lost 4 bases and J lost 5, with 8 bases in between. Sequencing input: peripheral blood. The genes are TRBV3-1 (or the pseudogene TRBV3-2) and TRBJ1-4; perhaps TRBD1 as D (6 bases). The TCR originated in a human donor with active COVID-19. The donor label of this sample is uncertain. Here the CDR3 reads CASSRDMNEKLFF. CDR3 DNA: TGTGCCAGCAGCCGGGACATGAATGAAAAACTGTTTTTT.